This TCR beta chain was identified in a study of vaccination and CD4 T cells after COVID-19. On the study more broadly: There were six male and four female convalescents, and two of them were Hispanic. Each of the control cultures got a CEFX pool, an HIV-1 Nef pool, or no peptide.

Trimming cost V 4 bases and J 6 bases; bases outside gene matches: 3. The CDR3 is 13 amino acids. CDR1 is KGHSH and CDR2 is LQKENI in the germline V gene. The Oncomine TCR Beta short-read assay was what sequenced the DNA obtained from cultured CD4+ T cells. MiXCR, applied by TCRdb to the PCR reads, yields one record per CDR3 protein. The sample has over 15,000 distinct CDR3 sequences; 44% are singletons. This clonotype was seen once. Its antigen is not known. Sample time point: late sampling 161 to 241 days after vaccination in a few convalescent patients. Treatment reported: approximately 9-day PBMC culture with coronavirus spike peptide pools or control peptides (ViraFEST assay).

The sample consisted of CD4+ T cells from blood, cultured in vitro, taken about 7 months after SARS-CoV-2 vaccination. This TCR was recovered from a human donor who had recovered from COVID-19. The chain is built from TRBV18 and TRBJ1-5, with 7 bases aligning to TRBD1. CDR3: CASSQDRSQPQHF. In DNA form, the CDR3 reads TGTGCCAGCTCACAGGACAGGTCTCAGCCCCAGCATTTT.